Listed below are T cell receptor beta chains from one sample, sequenced in a study of vaccination effects on CD4 cells after COVID-19. For these TCRs, the target antigens are not known. TCRdb's copy holds only in-frame clones and misses some; the assay was immunoSEQ multiplex PCR. The sample lists some 50,000 clones; about 74% were seen once. The material sequenced was CD4+ T cells from PBMCs cultured without peptide, taken before COVID-19 vaccination. The source is a human donor who had a prior SARS-CoV-2 infection. Both conserved end residues are part of each CDR3. D genes are given only for firm matches. Expanded clones get a size class; other rows say once, few or many, or leave the size out.

d_gene: TRBD1
v_gene: TRBV6-5
abundance: NA
j_gene: TRBJ2-1
CDR3nt: TGTGCCAGCAGACCGACAGGGCAGGGTGAGCAGTTCTTC
CDR3aa: CASRPTGQGEQFF

d_gene: TRBD2
v_gene: TRBV7-2
abundance: NA
j_gene: TRBJ2-7
CDR3nt: TGTGCCAGCAGCTTAGTCCTCGGGAGGGACTACGAGCAGTACTTC
CDR3aa: CASSLVLGRDYEQYF

d_gene: NA
v_gene: TRBV27
abundance: NA
j_gene: TRBJ2-5
CDR3nt: TGTGCCAGCAGTCCCCGCCAAAGGGAGACCCAGTACTTC
CDR3aa: CASSPRQRETQYF

d_gene: NA
v_gene: TRBV19
abundance: NA
j_gene: TRBJ2-1
CDR3nt: TGTGCCAGTACTTACTACAATGAGCAGTTCTTC
CDR3aa: CASTYYNEQFF

d_gene: NA
v_gene: TRBV29-1
abundance: NA
j_gene: TRBJ2-5
CDR3nt: TGCAGCGTTGTTCAAGGGGGGGAGACCCAGTACTTC
CDR3aa: CSVVQGGETQYF

d_gene: NA
v_gene: TRBV5-1
abundance: NA
j_gene: TRBJ2-1
CDR3nt: TGCGCCAGCGGTTCCGGCGGCGTGAGCTCCTACAATGAGCAGTTCTTC
CDR3aa: CASGSGGVSSYNEQFF

d_gene: NA
v_gene: TRBV29-1
abundance: NA
j_gene: TRBJ2-5
CDR3nt: TGCAGCGTTGGTAGATTATTGGAGACCCAGTACTTC
CDR3aa: CSVGRLLETQYF

d_gene: TRBD1
v_gene: TRBV15
abundance: NA
j_gene: TRBJ1-6
CDR3nt: TGTGCCACCAGCACAAGGACAGGGTCAGCGGATTCACCCCTCCACTTT
CDR3aa: CATSTRTGSADSPLHF

d_gene: NA
v_gene: TRBV16
abundance: few
j_gene: TRBJ2-3
CDR3nt: TGTGCCAGCAGCCAACCCGACAGCTATACGCAGTATTTT
CDR3aa: CASSQPDSYTQYF

d_gene: TRBD2
v_gene: TRBV5-4
abundance: NA
j_gene: TRBJ2-5
CDR3nt: TGTGCCAGCAGCTTGGGGACTAGCGGGGGCCAAGAGACCCAGTACTTC
CDR3aa: CASSLGTSGGQETQYF

d_gene: TRBD2
v_gene: TRBV9
abundance: NA
j_gene: TRBJ2-3
CDR3nt: TGTGCCAGCAGCTTTAGCGGGGGAGGCTCAGATACGCAGTATTTT
CDR3aa: CASSFSGGGSDTQYF

d_gene: NA
v_gene: TRBV3-1/TRBV3-2
abundance: NA
j_gene: TRBJ1-6
CDR3nt: TGTGCCAGCAGCCCCACGAGGGTTTCACCCCTCCACTTT
CDR3aa: CASSPTRVSPLHF

d_gene: NA
v_gene: TRBV19
abundance: NA
j_gene: TRBJ1-1
CDR3nt: TGTGCCAGTAGTATCGGGCGATACATGAACACTGAAGCTTTCTTT
CDR3aa: CASSIGRYMNTEAFF

d_gene: NA
v_gene: TRBV18
abundance: once
j_gene: TRBJ2-7
CDR3nt: TGTGCCAGCTCACCACTTCGGCGGAGCTCCTACGAGCAGTACTTC
CDR3aa: CASSPLRRSSYEQYF

d_gene: NA
v_gene: TRBV7-3
abundance: NA
j_gene: TRBJ2-3
CDR3nt: TGTGCCAGCAGCTTCAGGTCCGCGGGAGATACGCAGTATTTT
CDR3aa: CASSFRSAGDTQYF

d_gene: NA
v_gene: TRBV30
abundance: NA
j_gene: TRBJ1-1
CDR3nt: TGTGCCTGGAGTCGGAGGGGCGGCATCCTCTCCGGCGGAACTGAAGCTTTCTTT
CDR3aa: CAWSRRGGILSGGTEAFF

d_gene: TRBD1
v_gene: TRBV7-3
abundance: few
j_gene: TRBJ1-2
CDR3nt: TGTGCCAGCAGCGCGGGACAGGGCATTGGCTACACCTTC
CDR3aa: CASSAGQGIGYTF

d_gene: NA
v_gene: TRBV5-4
abundance: NA
j_gene: TRBJ2-3
CDR3nt: TGTGCCAGCAGCTTGGTTGGCACAGATACGCAGTATTTT
CDR3aa: CASSLVGTDTQYF

d_gene: NA
v_gene: TRBV7-9
abundance: NA
j_gene: TRBJ2-5
CDR3nt: TGTGCCAGCAGCCGGGAAGGACAGCGGGACGGAGAGACCCAGTACTTC
CDR3aa: CASSREGQRDGETQYF

d_gene: TRBD1
v_gene: TRBV5-1
abundance: NA
j_gene: TRBJ1-1
CDR3nt: TGCGCCAGCAGCTTACAGGGGTTCACTGAAGCTTTCTTT
CDR3aa: CASSLQGFTEAFF

d_gene: NA
v_gene: TRBV12-5
abundance: NA
j_gene: TRBJ1-5
CDR3nt: TGTGCTAGTGGTTCCACAGCGTATAGCAATCAGCCCCAGCATTTT
CDR3aa: CASGSTAYSNQPQHF

d_gene: NA
v_gene: TRBV20-1
abundance: NA
j_gene: TRBJ1-4
CDR3nt: TGCAGTGCTAGTCAAGGGGGAAATGAAAAACTGTTTTTT
CDR3aa: CSASQGGNEKLFF

d_gene: TRBD2
v_gene: TRBV12-5
abundance: NA
j_gene: TRBJ2-2
CDR3nt: TGTGCTAGTGGTTTGGGTGGGACTAGCGGGAGTCGGACTACCGGGGAGCTGTTTTTT
CDR3aa: CASGLGGTSGSRTTGELFF

d_gene: NA
v_gene: TRBV29-1
abundance: NA
j_gene: TRBJ2-5
CDR3nt: TGCAGCGCCAGATCCGGGACGGCCCAAGAGACCCAGTACTTC
CDR3aa: CSARSGTAQETQYF

d_gene: TRBD1
v_gene: TRBV6-5
abundance: NA
j_gene: TRBJ1-2
CDR3nt: TGTGCCAGCAGTTACGACAGGGGGGCTAACTATGGCTACACCTTC
CDR3aa: CASSYDRGANYGYTF

d_gene: NA
v_gene: TRBV6-1
abundance: NA
j_gene: TRBJ1-1
CDR3nt: TGTGCCAGCAGTGAACAAAAGAACACTGAAGCTTTCTTT
CDR3aa: CASSEQKNTEAFF

d_gene: NA
v_gene: TRBV5-1
abundance: NA
j_gene: TRBJ2-1
CDR3nt: TGCGCCAGCAGCTTGGAGCCAGGAAGTTACAATGAGCAGTTCTTC
CDR3aa: CASSLEPGSYNEQFF

d_gene: NA
v_gene: TRBV4-1
abundance: NA
j_gene: TRBJ2-1
CDR3nt: TGCGCCAGCAGCCGAGCGGACTACGGACACAATGAGCAGTTCTTC
CDR3aa: CASSRADYGHNEQFF

d_gene: NA
v_gene: TRBV21-1
abundance: NA
j_gene: TRBJ1-4
CDR3nt: TGTGCCAGCAGCAAAGTAACCGGATGGGATCGGGGGAAACGTACTAATGAAAAACTGTTTTTT
CDR3aa: CASSKVTGWDRGKRTNEKLFF

d_gene: NA
v_gene: TRBV5-4
abundance: NA
j_gene: TRBJ2-1
CDR3nt: TGTGCCAGCAGCTCGGCTGTTCAGTTATCTGAGCAGTTCTTC
CDR3aa: CASSSAVQLSEQFF

d_gene: TRBD2
v_gene: TRBV5-1
abundance: NA
j_gene: TRBJ2-1
CDR3nt: TGCGCCAGCAGCTCAAGCGGGGGGGGCTACAATGAGCAGTTCTTC
CDR3aa: CASSSSGGGYNEQFF

d_gene: TRBD1
v_gene: TRBV6-5
abundance: NA
j_gene: TRBJ1-1
CDR3nt: TGTGCCAGCAGTCAGGACAGGGCCACTGAAGCTTTCTTT
CDR3aa: CASSQDRATEAFF

d_gene: NA
v_gene: TRBV5-1
abundance: NA
j_gene: TRBJ2-7
CDR3nt: TGCGCCAGCAGCTTGTCCCAGGGTGGGATATACGAGCAGTACTTC
CDR3aa: CASSLSQGGIYEQYF

d_gene: TRBD1
v_gene: TRBV19
abundance: NA
j_gene: TRBJ2-2
CDR3nt: TGTGCCAGTAGTATTAATACAGGGGGCGGCGGGGAGCTGTTTTTT
CDR3aa: CASSINTGGGGELFF

d_gene: NA
v_gene: TRBV6-5
abundance: once
j_gene: TRBJ2-7
CDR3nt: TGTGCCAGCAGCCGCAGGGAGGACGGGGACGAGCAGTACTTC
CDR3aa: CASSRREDGDEQYF

d_gene: TRBD2
v_gene: TRBV9
abundance: NA
j_gene: TRBJ2-2
CDR3nt: TGTGCCAGCAGCGTAGACCTAGCGGGAGGTGGCACCGGGGAGCTGTTTTTT
CDR3aa: CASSVDLAGGGTGELFF

d_gene: NA
v_gene: TRBV7-9
abundance: few
j_gene: TRBJ1-6
CDR3nt: TGTGCCAGCAGCTCACTTGGCGGCTCCTATAATTCACCCCTCCACTTT
CDR3aa: CASSSLGGSYNSPLHF